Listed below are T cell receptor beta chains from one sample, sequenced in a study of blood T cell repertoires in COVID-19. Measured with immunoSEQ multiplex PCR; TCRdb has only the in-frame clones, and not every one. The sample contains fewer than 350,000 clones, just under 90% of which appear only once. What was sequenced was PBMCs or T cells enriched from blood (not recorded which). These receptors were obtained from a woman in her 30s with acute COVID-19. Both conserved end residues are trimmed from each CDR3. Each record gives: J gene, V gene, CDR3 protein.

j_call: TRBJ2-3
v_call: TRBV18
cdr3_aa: ASSAGLAGDDTQY

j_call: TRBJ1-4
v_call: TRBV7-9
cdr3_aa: ASSSRTDSNEKLF

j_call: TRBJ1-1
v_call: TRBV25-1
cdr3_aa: ASSEWTGARSEAF

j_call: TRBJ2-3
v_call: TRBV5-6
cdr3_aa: ASSFGWSGTDTQY

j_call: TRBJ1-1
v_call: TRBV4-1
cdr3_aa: ASSRLVDTEAF

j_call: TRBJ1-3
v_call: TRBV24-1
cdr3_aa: ATSDLPTRDYRSGNTIY

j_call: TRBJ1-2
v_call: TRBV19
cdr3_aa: ASSSQQGAPNYGYT

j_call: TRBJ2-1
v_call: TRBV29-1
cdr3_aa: SVSGLVRNEQF

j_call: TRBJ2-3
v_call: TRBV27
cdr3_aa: ASSLWFGGVPDTQY

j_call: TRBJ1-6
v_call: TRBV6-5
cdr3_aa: ASSYEAGRNSPLH

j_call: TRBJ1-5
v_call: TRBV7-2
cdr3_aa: ASSLQGASNQPQH

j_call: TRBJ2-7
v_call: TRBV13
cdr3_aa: ASSAPGQAHYEQY

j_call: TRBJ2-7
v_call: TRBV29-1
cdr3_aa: SVEGSGRALEQY

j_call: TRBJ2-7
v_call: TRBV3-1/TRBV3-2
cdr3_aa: ASSLSGTGAGEQY

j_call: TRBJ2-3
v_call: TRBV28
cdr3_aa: ASSPSGTRTDTQY

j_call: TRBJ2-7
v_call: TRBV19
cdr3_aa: ASSTDRGGDEQY

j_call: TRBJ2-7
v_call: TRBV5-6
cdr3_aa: ASSLAGREGLPYEQY

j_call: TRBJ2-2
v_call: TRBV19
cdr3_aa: ASSKQGTGGGTGELF

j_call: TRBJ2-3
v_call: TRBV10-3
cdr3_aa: ATSTGLEDTQY

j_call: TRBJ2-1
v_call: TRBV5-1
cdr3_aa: ASTRQAYNEQF

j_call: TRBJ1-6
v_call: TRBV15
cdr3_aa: ATSRVTGGNSPLH

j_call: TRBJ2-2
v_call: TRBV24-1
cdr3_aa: ATKTGSGELF

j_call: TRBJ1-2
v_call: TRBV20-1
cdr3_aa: SASRQGGNYGYT

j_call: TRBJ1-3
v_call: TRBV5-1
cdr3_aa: ASSLVSDSGNTIY

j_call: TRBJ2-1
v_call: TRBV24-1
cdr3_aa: ATSGTSGRAIEQF

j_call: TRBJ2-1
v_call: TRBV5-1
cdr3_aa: ASSRGYNEQF

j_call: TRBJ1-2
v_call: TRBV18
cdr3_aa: ASSPDGQRINYGYT

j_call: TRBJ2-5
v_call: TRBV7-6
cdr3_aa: ASSLSLAGDEETQY

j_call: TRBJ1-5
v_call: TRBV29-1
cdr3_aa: SVVIGHSTEKNQPQH

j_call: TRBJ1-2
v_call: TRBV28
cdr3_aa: ASSPGQLKGYGYT

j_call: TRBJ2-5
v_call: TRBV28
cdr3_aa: ASSFVVGSTSGQETQY

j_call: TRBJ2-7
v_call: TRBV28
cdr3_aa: ASSLGQGTKGEQY

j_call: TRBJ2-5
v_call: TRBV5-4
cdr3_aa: ASSSVGSAQY

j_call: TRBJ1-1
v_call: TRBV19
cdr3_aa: ASTPPRVSYTEAF

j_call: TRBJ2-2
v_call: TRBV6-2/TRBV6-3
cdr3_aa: ASSWTAPEAGELF

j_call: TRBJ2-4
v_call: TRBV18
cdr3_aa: ASSPPPGGAKNIQY

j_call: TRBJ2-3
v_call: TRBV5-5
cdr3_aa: ASSRDSGTDTQY

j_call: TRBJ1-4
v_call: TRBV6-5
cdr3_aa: ASSYSGGYEKLF

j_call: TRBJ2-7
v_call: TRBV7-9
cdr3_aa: ASSTLASSYEQY

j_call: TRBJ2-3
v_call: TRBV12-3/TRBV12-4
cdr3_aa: ASSNGGDTQY

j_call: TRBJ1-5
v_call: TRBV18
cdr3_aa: ASSPTGRDQPQH

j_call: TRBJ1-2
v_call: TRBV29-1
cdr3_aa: SVRQVGGYT

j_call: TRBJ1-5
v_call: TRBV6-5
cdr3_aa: ASSRDRGTQPQH

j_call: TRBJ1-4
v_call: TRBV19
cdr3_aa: ASSLLQGTNEKLF

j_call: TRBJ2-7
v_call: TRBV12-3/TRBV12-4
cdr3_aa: ASSFGSHYEQY

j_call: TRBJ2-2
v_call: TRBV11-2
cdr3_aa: ASSLGATGELF